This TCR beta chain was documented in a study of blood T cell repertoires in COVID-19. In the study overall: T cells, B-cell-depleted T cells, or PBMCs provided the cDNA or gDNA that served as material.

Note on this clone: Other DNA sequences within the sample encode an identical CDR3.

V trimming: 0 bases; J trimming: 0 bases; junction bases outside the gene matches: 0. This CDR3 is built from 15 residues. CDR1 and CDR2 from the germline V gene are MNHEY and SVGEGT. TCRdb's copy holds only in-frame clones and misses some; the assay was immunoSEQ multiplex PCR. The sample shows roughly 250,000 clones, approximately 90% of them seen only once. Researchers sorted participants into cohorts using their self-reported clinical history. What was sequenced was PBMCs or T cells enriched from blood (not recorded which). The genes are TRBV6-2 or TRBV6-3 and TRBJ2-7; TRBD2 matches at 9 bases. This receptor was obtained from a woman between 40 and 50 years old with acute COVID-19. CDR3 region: CASSYSSGSSYEQYV. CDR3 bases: TGTGCCAGCAGTTACTCTAGCGGGAGCTCCTACGAGCAGTACGTC.